The 27 T cell receptor beta chains below come from one sample, sequenced in a study of T and B cells in COVID-19 patients. BIOMED2 TRB-A/B primer pools were used in multiplex TRB PCR. TCRdb independently ran MiXCR on the multiplex PCR reads; one entry per CDR3 protein. The table lists 15,000 to 20,000 distinct CDR3 sequences, roughly 36% of them singletons, with approximately 15% in the top ten. From blood, roughly 220-550 ng of genomic DNA served as TRB template. Sequenced sample: blood. All receptors come from a human donor with active COVID-19.

V usage is TRBV5-4 and J usage is TRBJ1-2, with D maybe TRBD1 (5 bases). CDR1 is SGHNT and CDR2 is YYREEE in the germline V gene (reference sequence). V lost 6 bases and J lost 2, with 11 bases in between. The CDR3 is 13 amino acids. The CDR3 here is CASTTGPNYGYTF. The CDR3 DNA follows: TGTGCCAGCACTACGGGACCGAACTATGGCTACACCTTC.

On this clonotype itself: Its ends do not fully match the called genes, so a read error is possible. The genes are TRBV12-3 or TRBV12-4 and TRBJ2-3; TRBD2 might be the D (7 bases). This CDR3 region has 15 residues. The CDR3 sequence is CASSLEAGATVGFKF. For the CDR3, the DNA is TGTGCCAGCAGTTTAGAGGCGGGGGCAACGGTTGGCTTTAAGTTT.

CDR3 in DNA: TGTGCCAGCAGTACCGGGACAGCTAATGAAAAACTGTTTTTT. Protein: CASSTGTANEKLFF. This chain links TRBV7-6 with TRBJ1-4, with TRBD1 identical over 7 bases. With 6 bases clipped from V and 3 bases from J, the junction kept 4 bases outside the gene matches. CDR3 length: 14 residues. Germline V lookup: CDR1 SGHVS, CDR2 FNYEAQ.

On this clonotype: A much bigger clone sits one base away, suggesting this may be a read error. The chain employs TRBV6-6 and TRBJ2-1, with TRBD2 as a possible D gene (5 bases). Trimming stripped 5 bases from V and 10 bases from J, with 15 bases between. The CDR3 has 13 residues. Germline lookup yields CDR1 MNHNY and CDR2 SVGAGI (reference sequence). CDR3 bases: TGTGCCAGCAGTCCGACCCGCTGGGAGGAGCAGTTCTTC. It codes for CASSPTRWEEQFF.

The J gene is TRBJ1-5, the V gene TRBV7-2, with D possibly being TRBD1 (5 bases). The germline CDR1 and CDR2 sequences are SGHTA and FQGNSA. The CDR3 runs 12 residues. V was clipped by 9 bases and J by 5 bases, with 11 bases between them. The CDR3 bases are TGTGCCAGTGGGGGTTCGGATCAGCCCCAGCATTTT. It encodes CASGGSDQPQHF.

This rearrangement joins TRBV6-5 to TRBJ2-4, with D maybe TRBD2 (6 bases). CDR1 MNHEY and CDR2 SVGAGI come from the germline V gene. The V and J ends lost 8 bases and 0 bases respectively, with 14 bases between them. This CDR3 spans 15 amino acids. The CDR3 reads CASAGTSLAKNIQYF. CDR3 in DNA: TGTGCCAGCGCGGGGACTTCTTTAGCCAAAAACATTCAGTACTTC.

The chain employs TRBV7-2 and TRBJ2-3; D call uncertain. The CDR3 extends over 11 amino acids. Germline CDR1 reads SGHTA; CDR2 reads FQGNSA. Trimming cost V 10 bases and J 6 bases, with 11 bases left between them. As DNA, the CDR3 is TGTGCCACTATGACATACGATACGCAGTATTTT. It is translated as CATMTYDTQYF.

This clonotype was seen only a few times. The gene calls are TRBV6-5 and TRBJ1-5; D is possibly TRBD1 (5 bases). The V gene's germline CDR1 is MNHEY and CDR2 SVGAGI. The CDR3 covers 13 residues. Trimming removed 4 bases at V and 4 bases at J, with 8 bases between. CDR3 loop: CASSFTGNQPQHF. CDR3 in DNA: TGTGCCAGCAGTTTCACAGGAAATCAGCCCCAGCATTTT.

This clonotype is medium-sized. J is TRBJ2-2 and V is TRBV19, with D maybe TRBD1 (6 bases). This CDR3 comprises 15 residues. Germline loops: CDR1 LNHDA, CDR2 SQIVND (reference sequence). V lost 6 bases and J 0 bases, leaving 11 bases between the germline ends. CDR3 DNA: TGTGCCAGTAGGTCCACAGGGACGAACACCGGGGAGCTGTTTTTT. Protein product: CASRSTGTNTGELFF.

This clonotype was seen a few times. The chain joins TRBV12-3 or TRBV12-4 to TRBJ2-3; 7 bases line up with TRBD2. The trim removed 6 bases at V and 2 bases at J, leaving 5 bases unmatched. This CDR3 spans 14 amino acids. The CDR3 DNA reads TGTGCCAGCAGGGCGGGAGCCAACACAGATACGCAGTATTTT. Encoded protein: CASRAGANTDTQYF.

This clonotype was seen a single time. The J gene is TRBJ2-1, the V gene TRBV20-1; TRBD2 matches 7 bases. This CDR3 is 14 amino acids long. Trimming removed 0 bases from V and 9 bases from J; junction bases left unmatched: 8. The V gene's germline CDR1 is DFQATT and CDR2 SNEGSKA (reference sequence). CDR3: CSARDWQREGEQFF. The CDR3 DNA follows: TGCAGTGCTAGAGATTGGCAGCGGGAAGGTGAGCAGTTCTTC.

There are a few counts of this clonotype. This chain joins TRBV6-6 and TRBJ2-3; 12 bases agree with TRBD1. CDR1 and CDR2 from the germline V gene are MNHNY and SVGAGI (reference sequence). The CDR3 contains 17 residues. The J segment lost 0 bases and the V segment lost 0 bases, leaving 1 base of the junction unmatched. DNA of the CDR3: TGTGCCAGCAGTTACTCGGGACAGGGGGCTAGCACAGATACGCAGTATTTT. Protein: CASSYSGQGASTDTQYF.

This clonotype was counted only a few times. This rearrangement joins TRBV28 to TRBJ1-2, with D uncertain. CDR3 length equals 14 residues. V lost 4 bases and J lost 4, with 13 bases in between. Germline V gene data show CDR1 as MDHEN and CDR2 as SYDVKM. This CDR3 reads CASSSQSSSYGYTF. CDR3 in DNA: TGTGCCAGCAGTTCACAAAGTTCTTCCTATGGCTACACCTTC.

The chain recombines TRBV7-6 with TRBJ1-5; no clear D. V lost 5 bases, J lost 0 bases, and 5 bases lay in between. CDR1 SGHVS and CDR2 FNYEAQ come from the germline V gene. The CDR3 extends over 13 amino acids. CDR3 sequence: CASSPYSNQPQHF. CDR3 DNA sequence: TGTGCCAGCAGCCCCTATAGCAATCAGCCCCAGCATTTT. Full variable domain (outside the CDR3, taken from reference TRBV7-6 and TRBJ1-5): GAGVSQSPRYKVTKRGQDVALRCDPISGHVSLYWYRQALGQGPEFLTYFNYEAQQDKSGLPNDRFSAERPEGSISTLTIQRTEQRDSAMYRCASSPYSNQPQHFGDGTRLSIL.

This clonotype was observed many times. The chain recombines TRBV27 with TRBJ2-6; 9 nucleotides match TRBD1. The CDR3 sequence is 19 residues long. V lost 3 bases to trimming and J lost 0 bases; unmatched junction nucleotides: 9. CDR1 MNHEY and CDR2 SMNVEV come from the germline V gene (reference sequence). DNA of the CDR3: TGTGCCAGCAGTTTGCGAACAGGGGGCCCGACCTCTGGGGCCAACGTCCTGACTTTC. It specifies CASSLRTGGPTSGANVLTF.

The chain carries TRBV5-5 and TRBJ2-1; 7 bases are shared with TRBD1. V trimming: 4 bases; J trimming: 8 bases; junction bases outside the gene matches: 9. There are 14 residues in the CDR3. Germline V gene sequence: CDR1 SGHKS, CDR2 YYEKEE (reference sequence). In nucleotides, the CDR3 is TGTGCCAGCAGCCGACAGGGCTTTTTGGATGAGCAGTTCTTC. Amino acid sequence: CASSRQGFLDEQFF.

This clonotype was observed a few times. The chain combines TRBV10-3 with TRBJ1-5, with 7 bases matching TRBD1. Germline V CDR1 and CDR2: ENHRY, SYGVKD. There are 13 residues in the CDR3. V lost 6 bases, J lost 4 bases, and 3 bases stayed unmatched. The CDR3 DNA sequence: TGTGCCATCAGCCGGGACAGAAATCAGCCCCAGCATTTT. It yields the protein CAISRDRNQPQHF.

In its sample, this clonotype is medium-sized. The rearrangement joins TRBV12-3 or TRBV12-4 to TRBJ2-5; D is perhaps TRBD2 (6 bases). The CDR3 sequence is 17 residues long. Trimming cost V 5 bases and J 0 bases, with 19 bases left between them. CDR3 residues: CASSQHPTSQDQETQYF. CDR3 sequence (DNA): TGTGCCAGCAGTCAGCACCCGACTAGTCAGGACCAAGAGACCCAGTACTTC.

V is TRBV19 and J is TRBJ1-5; 8 bases align to TRBD1. This CDR3 has 17 amino acids. Germline V gene data show CDR1 as LNHDA and CDR2 as SQIVND (reference sequence). The V gene end was trimmed by 8 bases and the J gene end by 0 bases; junction bases not matched to a gene: 12. In DNA, the CDR3 is TGTGCCAGTTCTAGGGGGACAGGTGCTTATAGCAATCAGCCCCAGCATTTT. Its protein product is CASSRGTGAYSNQPQHF.

A few counts support this clonotype. The chain couples TRBV24-1 to TRBJ2-2; the D is unclear. Germline V CDR1 and CDR2: KGHDR, SFDVKD. Trimming removed 1 base from V and 11 bases from J, with 10 bases in between. This CDR3 region has 13 residues. This CDR3 is CATSDFLGLELFF. CDR3 nucleotides: TGTGCCACCAGTGATTTTTTAGGGCTTGAGCTGTTTTTT.

The chain employs TRBV27 and TRBJ1-2, with 7 bases that match TRBD1. This CDR3 is built from 15 residues. V dropped 5 bases and J dropped 4; count of bases not matched to a gene: 10. Per germline, CDR1 MNHEY and CDR2 SMNVEV (reference sequence). CDR3 bases: TGTGCCAGCAGTCTCGGACAACAGGGGAGCTATGGCTACACCTTC. Its protein is CASSLGQQGSYGYTF.

This clonotype came up once. A much larger clone lies one base from this, so it may be a read error. V is TRBV19 and J is TRBJ2-7, with TRBD2 as a possible D gene (5 bases). This CDR3 is built from 11 residues. Germline V gene sequence: CDR1 LNHDA, CDR2 SQIVND (reference sequence). V was clipped by 10 bases and J by 6 bases, with 13 bases between them. The CDR3, as DNA: TGTGCCACTACGACCGGGATCGAGCAGTACGTC. Residues: CATTTGIEQYV.

The rearrangement links TRBV5-5 to TRBJ1-1; possibly TRBD1 for D (5 bases). This CDR3 contains 14 residues. The germline V gene has CDR1 SGHKS and CDR2 YYEKEE (reference sequence). V was shortened by 2 bases and J by 2 bases, with 10 bases between the two germline ends. The CDR3 DNA sequence: TGTGCCAGCAGCTTTGGGCAGGGAAACACTGAAGCTTTCTTT. Translating it yields CASSFGQGNTEAFF. Together with reference TRBV5-5 and TRBJ1-1, the CDR3 gives the full variable domain: DAGVTQSPTHLIKTRGQQVTLRCSPISGHKSVSWYQQVLGQGPQFIFQYYEKEERGRGNFPDRFSARQFPNYSSELNVNALLLGDSALYLCASSFGQGNTEAFFGQGTRLTVV.

The rearrangement joins TRBV12-5 to TRBJ2-1; perhaps TRBD1 as D (6 bases). The length of the CDR3 is 14 residues. Looked up from germline, CDR1 is LGHNT and CDR2 is FRNRAP. V was clipped by 4 bases and J by 4 bases, with 11 bases between them. The CDR3 protein is CASGSTGTYNEQFF. CDR3 bases: TGTGCTAGTGGTTCGACCGGGACATACAATGAGCAGTTCTTC.

The chain combines TRBV4-3 with TRBJ2-7; 9 nucleotides align to TRBD1. The CDR3 is 15 amino acids. Germline V CDR1 and CDR2: LGHNA, YSLEER. The ends lost 1 base at V and 2 bases at J; junction bases unmatched: 3. CDR3 in DNA: TGCGCCAGCAGCCAAGGGAGGACAGGGGCCTACGAGCAGTACTTC. It specifies CASSQGRTGAYEQYF.

This clonotype was picked up a small number of times. Written as DNA, the CDR3 is TGTGCCATCAGTGAGTCGACTAGCGGGTTCTCTGGGGCCAACGTCCTGACTTTC. It is translated as CAISESTSGFSGANVLTF. The genes are TRBV10-3 and TRBJ2-6, with 10 bases matching TRBD2. The CDR3 sequence is 18 residues long. V dropped 0 bases and J dropped 0; count of bases not matched to a gene: 2. Germline loops: CDR1 ENHRY, CDR2 SYGVKD.

This clonotype was seen at least ten times. V usage is TRBV19 and J usage is TRBJ2-2; no reliable D call. Trimming pared 3 bases from V and 8 bases from J, leaving 10 bases between. The CDR3 has 13 residues. Germline CDR1 is LNHDA and CDR2 is SQIVND (reference sequence). CDR3 DNA sequence: TGTGCCAGTAGTATGGTTCGTAGTGGGGAGCTGTTTTTT. This encodes CASSMVRSGELFF.